This TCR beta chain was captured in a study of shared clonotypes between healthy human individuals. Study in general: With ages of 18 to 49, the donors were a couple of women and a few men.

The CDR3 runs 12 residues. Study-wide findings and caveats: Some clonotypes were shared by all four sorted-subset donors, while others were not shared. The non-shared ones had lower generation probabilities than the shared ones.

The investigators split CD4+ cells into a CD45RA+ naive subset and a CD45RA-negative memory subset. On this clone: Its target is not known.

The data were produced by immunoSEQ multiplex PCR, yet TCRdb's version contains in-frame clones alone and is incomplete. The profile shows around 2.3 million clones, almost 96% of them singletons. The source of this sequence is a man aged 18 to 29 in good health. This chain connects TRBV21-1 to TRBJ2-7; the table names TRBD1, a call not compared with the DNA. TRBV21-1 corresponds to a pseudogene. The source material was naive CD4+ T cells sorted from blood. Subset given: CD45RA+ positively selected. In DNA, the CDR3 is TGTGCCAGCGGGGACAGGGCTTACGAGCAGTACTTC. It is translated as CASGDRAYEQYF.